This note documents a single T cell receptor (beta chain) sequence. It lacks a known antigen. Per-base quality was not reported, and no clone a single base away is much larger than it. These data belong to a study of spatial heterogeneity in lung cancer (dated by TCRdb to the late 2010s). Study-wide context: Donors were around 71 patients with early-stage, untreated non-small cell lung cancer from the lung TRACERx cohort. TCR repertoire features were related to nonsynonymous mutation counts determined by whole-exome sequencing of tumor tissue. Both alpha and beta chains were TCR-sequenced in about 240 tumor regions, under 70 matched nontumor lung samples and around 54 PBMC samples obtained at surgery. Beta-chain transcripts were consistently detected in greater numbers than alpha-chain transcripts, which likely reflected higher beta-chain transcript abundance. In the raw uncorrected reads, each unique combination of TCR and UMI appeared more than ten times on average. In non-small cell lung cancer, the study quantitatively compared TCR alpha and beta repertoires across several tumor regions, matched nontumor lung, and blood. Follow-up PBMC samples were sequenced whenever available, and the median time to follow-up was approximately two years after resection. Overall results and qualifications from the work: Confirming at a functional level the hypothesis that regional TCRs recognize regional mutations was considered to require additional single-cell paired TCR alpha and beta sequencing. Only approximately 13 patients were included in the comparisons of baseline and follow-up blood repertoires. Ubiquitous expanded tumor TCRs were found in blood more often at tumor resection than at routine follow-up.

The time point label of this sample denotes: blood at routine non-recurrence follow-up after resection. Whole RNA extracted from tumor and nontumor lung tissue, or from cryopreserved PBMC samples, was used for TCR sequencing without cell sorting. A patient was chosen for TCR sequencing only when enough RNA was available from at least two tumor regions. Deletion took 6 bases off V and 9 bases off J, with a span of 9 bases between the germline ends. For CDR1 and CDR2, the germline V gene lists MNHEY and SVGEGT. Reading from cysteine to phenylalanine, the CDR3 counts 11 amino acids. Solely the CDR3 DNA is kept, with 33 bases framed from the first base. The library was made by 5' RACE. TCRdb names NextSeq 500 as the instrument used. To allow correction of PCR and sequencing errors, the TCR library protocol tagged every TCR cDNA molecule with a unique molecular identifier. Concerning the study's data processing: TCR identification, UMI-based error correction and CDR3 extraction were performed with Decombinator tools. Expanded TCRs were defined as those above a frequency of 2 per 1,000, corresponding to the top 1% of the tumor frequency distribution. Each repertoire was subsampled 100 times to 5,000 TCRs, after which Renyi diversity was computed with the R vegan package. CDR3 similarity networks were built from amino acid triplet string-kernel similarity, connecting CDR3s with pairwise similarity above 0.82. TCRdb trimmed public reads at Q25 via fastp, called clones via MiXCR and kept in-frame beta chains. Under each unique CDR3 protein, matching rows form one entry showing the most common genes and DNA. Here the V and J calls rest on TCRdb's processing, not on the authors' analysis. The sample data list around 15,000 distinct CDR3 sequences, and about 18% of these were observed just once. Roughly 6.7% of the sample is in the top ten clones.

The material was PBMCs, obtained at follow-up. In this chain, TRBV6-2 or TRBV6-3 is recombined with TRBJ2-1, and the D gene may be TRBD2, 5 bases matching. The TCR originated in a male donor with early-stage non-small cell lung cancer. The nucleotides read TGTGCCAGCAGGGAGGTTGGTGAGCAGTTCTTC. This codes for CASREVGEQFF.